Below, 27 T cell receptor beta chains from the same sample are listed, as sequenced in a study of cytomegalovirus exposure and HLA in healthy donors. The PCR contained 60 Vbeta and 13 Jbeta primers. Sequenced by immunoSEQ multiplex PCR; TCRdb stores in-frame clones only, minus some. This sample has about 140,000 clones, with 75% to 90% found just once. Sequencing used PBMCs. Receptors originate from a female donor in good health and CMV-seronegative.

The chain recombines TRBV6-1 with TRBJ2-7, with D unresolved. CDR1 and CDR2 (germline): MNHNS, SASEGT. This CDR3 comprises 14 residues. Trimming cost V 8 bases and J 0 bases, with 14 bases left between them. The CDR3 spells CASVPSHYSYEQYF. The CDR3 region has the DNA TGTGCCAGCGTCCCCTCCCACTACTCCTACGAGCAGTACTTC.

This chain links TRBV6-5 with TRBJ2-5; D may be TRBD2 (6 bases). The V and J ends lost 4 bases and 7 bases respectively, with 13 bases between them. CDR3 length: 13 residues. Germline assignment: CDR1 MNHEY and CDR2 SVGAGI. In DNA form, the CDR3 reads TGTGCCAGCAGTTCCCCGGGGGTTGGGACCCAGTACTTC. This encodes CASSSPGVGTQYF.

This clone was detected only a few times. The chain couples TRBV5-4 to TRBJ1-5, with TRBD1 identical over 7 bases. CDR1 is SGHNT and CDR2 is YYREEE in the germline V gene (reference sequence). The CDR3 covers 14 residues. The J segment lost 3 bases and the V segment lost 3 bases, leaving 3 bases of the junction unmatched. As DNA, the CDR3 is TGTGCCAGCAGCTCCGACAGGGACAATCAGCCCCAGCATTTT. This translates into CASSSDRDNQPQHF.

This clone was observed a few times. J is TRBJ1-1 and V is TRBV7-9, with D unresolved. This CDR3 region has 13 residues. From germline, CDR1 is SEHNR and CDR2 FQNEAQ (reference sequence). Deletions cut 5 bases from V and 3 bases from J, with 10 bases between. The CDR3 sequence is CASSPPGYTEAFF. The CDR3 coding sequence is TGTGCCAGCAGCCCGCCGGGGTACACTGAAGCTTTCTTT.

The chain combines TRBV27 with TRBJ1-2, with D maybe TRBD1 (6 bases). Germline assignment: CDR1 MNHEY and CDR2 SMNVEV (reference sequence). Trimming took 6 bases from V and 6 from J, leaving 17 bases between them. CDR3 length equals 14 residues. CDR3 loop: CASSPRGGADGYTF. CDR3 nucleotide sequence: TGTGCCAGCAGCCCGCGGGGGGGCGCGGATGGCTACACCTTC.

V gene TRBV6-6 combines with J gene TRBJ2-5; D is uncertain. Between the trimmed V and J ends, which lost 0 bases and 2 bases, there was a span of 7 bases. The CDR3 is made up of 14 amino acids. Germline CDR1 is MNHNY and CDR2 is SVGAGI (reference sequence). DNA of the CDR3: TGTGCCAGCAGTTACTCGGCAGGACAAGAGACCCAGTACTTC. This encodes CASSYSAGQETQYF.

The chain combines TRBV7-9 with TRBJ1-4, with unresolved D. This CDR3 is 13 amino acids long. Germline V gene sequence: CDR1 SEHNR, CDR2 FQNEAQ (reference sequence). Trimming shortened V by 2 bases and J by 8 bases, and 9 bases separated the two germline ends. The CDR3 spells CASSLLAEEKLFF. The CDR3 DNA reads TGTGCCAGCAGCTTATTAGCGGAGGAAAAACTGTTTTTT.

This clone was recorded once. This chain joins TRBV19 and TRBJ2-2; possible D gene TRBD1, 6 bases. CDR3 length: 15 amino acids. The germline V and J ends were trimmed by 5 bases and 7 bases, with 17 bases remaining between them. Looked up from germline, CDR1 is LNHDA and CDR2 is SQIVND (reference sequence). CDR3 in amino acids: CASSSNPTGIGELFF. In DNA form, the CDR3 reads TGTGCCAGTAGTTCTAACCCAACAGGGATCGGGGAGCTGTTTTTT.

This chain joins TRBV5-1 and TRBJ2-7, with 12 bases fitting TRBD1. V lost 0 bases to trimming and J lost 4 bases; unmatched junction nucleotides: 8. Germline CDR1 and CDR2: SGHRS and YFSETQ. There are 17 residues in the CDR3. The DNA of the CDR3 is TGCGCCAGCAGCTTGGCCGCGGCGGGACAGGGGGCTTACGAGCAGTACTTC. Amino acids: CASSLAAAGQGAYEQYF. The full variable domain, in which reference TRBV5-1 and TRBJ2-7 provide the parts outside the CDR3, is KAGVTQTPRYLIKTRGQQVTLSCSPISGHRSVSWYQQTPGQGLQFLFEYFSETQRNKGNFPGRFSGRQFSNSRSEMNVSTLELGDSALYLCASSLAAAGQGAYEQYFGPGTRLTVT.

The CDR3 region has the DNA TGTGCCAGCAGTCTAGTTGGAGAGACCCAGTACTTC. Its protein product is CASSLVGETQYF. V usage is TRBV27 and J usage is TRBJ2-5; D call uncertain. Germline CDR1 is MNHEY and CDR2 is SMNVEV (reference sequence). Trimming cost V 5 bases and J 4 bases, with 8 bases left between them. This CDR3 is built from 12 residues.

The chain joins TRBV7-7 to TRBJ2-3; 7 bases fit TRBD1. Germline CDR1 is SSHAT and CDR2 is FNYEAQ (reference sequence). The CDR3 is 15 amino acids. V dropped 5 bases and J dropped 4; count of bases not matched to a gene: 9. The CDR3 nucleotides read TGTGCCAGCAGCCTCCGACAGGGTTGGTCAGATACGCAGTATTTT. It translates to CASSLRQGWSDTQYF.

This chain uses TRBV27 with TRBJ2-7; maybe TRBD1 (5 bases). Germline loops: CDR1 MNHEY, CDR2 SMNVEV (reference sequence). The CDR3 has 14 residues. V dropped 2 bases and J dropped 2 bases, with 10 bases sitting between them. This chain's CDR3 is CASSLLGQPYEQYF. The CDR3 DNA reads as TGTGCCAGCAGTTTACTGGGGCAGCCCTACGAGCAGTACTTC.

The V and J genes are TRBV4-2 and TRBJ2-1; 8 bases map to TRBD2. The V gene end was trimmed by 0 bases and the J gene end by 1 base; junction bases not matched to a gene: 5. Germline loops: CDR1 LGHNA, CDR2 YNFKEQ. This CDR3 comprises 17 residues. CDR3 nucleotide sequence: TGTGCCAGCAGCCAAGATAGGCTAGCGGGTTCCTACAATGAGCAGTTCTTC. Protein: CASSQDRLAGSYNEQFF.

J is TRBJ2-7 and V is TRBV7-8, with 7 bases that match TRBD1. CDR1 is SGHVS and CDR2 is FQNEAQ in the germline V gene. The CDR3 covers 14 residues. V dropped 2 bases and J dropped 2; count of bases not matched to a gene: 3. The CDR3 sequence: CASSLTGTAYEQYF. CDR3 DNA sequence: TGTGCCAGCAGCTTAACGGGGACAGCCTACGAGCAGTACTTC. The full variable domain, its missing parts supplied by reference TRBV7-8 and TRBJ2-7, is GAGVSQSPRYKVAKRGQDVALRCDPISGHVSLFWYQQALGQGPEFLTYFQNEAQLDKSGLPSDRFFAERPEGSVSTLKIQRTQQEDSAVYLCASSLTGTAYEQYFGPGTRLTVT.

The V and J genes are TRBV30 and TRBJ1-1; weak D call: TRBD1 (5 bases). CDR1 is GTSNPN and CDR2 is SVGIG in the germline V gene (reference sequence). This CDR3 is 15 amino acids long. V was shortened by 1 base and J by 0 bases, with 12 bases between the two germline ends. This CDR3 reads CAWSADNHMNTEAFF. In DNA, the CDR3 is TGTGCCTGGAGTGCGGACAACCACATGAACACTGAAGCTTTCTTT.

The sample holds a few counts of this clone. The chain recombines TRBV19 with TRBJ2-2, with a possible D match to TRBD2 (6 bases). The CDR3 has 14 amino acids. Germline-derived CDR1 and CDR2 are LNHDA and SQIVND (reference sequence). The V end lost 6 bases, the J end lost 4 bases, and 12 bases lay between the germline ends. CDR3 sequence (DNA): TGTGCCAGTAGGCAGGGAGCGGGCACCGGGGAGCTGTTTTTT. Translated: CASRQGAGTGELFF.

The chain carries TRBV2 and TRBJ2-7; tentative D call: TRBD2 (6 bases). CDR1 and CDR2 (germline): SNHLY, FYNNEI. V was trimmed by 6 bases and J by 4 bases, leaving 16 bases between them. This CDR3 is built from 14 residues. The CDR3 DNA sequence: TGTGCCAGCAGGGCCACCGGGAGCTCTTACGAGCAGTACTTC. It encodes CASRATGSSYEQYF. Full variable domain (missing parts from reference TRBV2 and TRBJ2-7): EPEVTQTPSHQVTQMGQEVILRCVPISNHLYFYWYRQILGQKVEFLVSFYNNEISEKSEIFDDQFSVERPDGSNFTLKIRSTKLEDSAMYFCASRATGSSYEQYFGPGTRLTVT.

This clone was observed a handful of times. The genes are TRBV5-1 and TRBJ2-6, with TRBD1 as a possible D gene (6 bases). The CDR3 has 16 residues. Germline CDR1 reads SGHRS; CDR2 reads YFSETQ. V dropped 1 base and J dropped 0 bases, with 8 bases sitting between them. The CDR3 loop reads CASSLQGNSGANVLTF. In DNA form, the CDR3 reads TGCGCCAGCAGCTTGCAGGGGAACTCTGGGGCCAACGTCCTGACTTTC. Complete variable domain (other parts from reference TRBV5-1 and TRBJ2-6): KAGVTQTPRYLIKTRGQQVTLSCSPISGHRSVSWYQQTPGQGLQFLFEYFSETQRNKGNFPGRFSGRQFSNSRSEMNVSTLELGDSALYLCASSLQGNSGANVLTFGAGSRLTVL.

The chain joins TRBV5-5 to TRBJ1-2, with D possibly being TRBD1 (5 bases). CDR1 and CDR2 (germline): SGHKS, YYEKEE (reference sequence). The CDR3 loop spans 13 amino acids. Trimming took off 4 bases at V and 2 bases at J, with 9 bases between the two ends. The CDR3: CASSPGANYGYTF. In DNA form, the CDR3 reads TGTGCCAGCAGCCCTGGGGCCAACTATGGCTACACCTTC.

J is TRBJ2-5 and V is TRBV6-5; 7 nucleotides match TRBD1. The DNA end favors TRBJ2-7, so the J call may be wrong. Germline assignment: CDR1 MNHEY and CDR2 SVGAGI. The CDR3 length is 12 residues. The chain's CDR3 is CASSLDRDEQYF. The DNA for the CDR3 is TGTGCCAGCAGCCTCGACAGGGACGAGCAGTACTTC.

The J gene is TRBJ1-5, the V gene TRBV4-1; unclear D gene. From germline, CDR1 is MGHRA and CDR2 YSYEKL. V shed 1 base and J shed 5 bases, with 15 bases lying between them. The CDR3 consists of 16 residues. CDR3: CASSQGLSGPHQPQHF. As DNA, the CDR3 is TGCGCCAGCAGCCAAGGTCTATCAGGCCCTCATCAGCCCCAGCATTTT.

The V and J genes are TRBV5-3 and TRBJ1-2; D might be TRBD1 (6 bases). TRBV5-3 is designated an ORF whose function remains uncertain. V dropped 6 bases and J dropped 3 bases, with 6 bases sitting between them. The CDR3 consists of 11 residues. The CDR3 protein is CARTGDYGYTF. CDR3 sequence (DNA): TGTGCCAGAACAGGGGACTATGGCTACACCTTC.

This clone was seen only a few times. The rearrangement links TRBV27 to TRBJ2-1, with 10 bases fitting TRBD2. Germline CDR1 MNHEY, CDR2 SMNVEV (reference sequence). Trimming at V came to 2 bases and at J to 4 bases, leaving 2 bases not matched to a gene. CDR3 length: 15 amino acids. CDR3 in amino acids: CASSLRLAGYNEQFF. CDR3 nucleotide sequence: TGTGCCAGCAGTTTAAGACTAGCGGGTTACAATGAGCAGTTCTTC.

The chain couples TRBV6-5 to TRBJ1-1; the D is unclear. Germline lookup yields CDR1 MNHEY and CDR2 SVGAGI. V was clipped by 7 bases and J by 1 base, with 13 bases between them. The CDR3 covers 14 residues. CDR3 nucleotides: TGTGCCAGCATCGCTAACACGGGGAACACTGAAGCTTTCTTT. Translating it yields CASIANTGNTEAFF.

The chain couples TRBV4-1 to TRBJ2-7; D may be TRBD2 (5 bases). The V end was cut by 1 base, the J end by 6 bases, with 13 bases between. Per the germline V gene, CDR1 is MGHRA and CDR2 is YSYEKL. This CDR3 region has 14 residues. The CDR3 reads CASSQGGSGSEQYF. The CDR3 coding sequence is TGCGCCAGCAGCCAAGGCGGGTCGGGCTCCGAGCAGTACTTC.

This clone appeared once. This sample includes further DNA sequences coding for the same CDR3. This chain connects TRBV28 to TRBJ1-1, with TRBD1 as a possible D gene (5 bases). The CDR3 covers 13 residues. V was trimmed by 6 bases and J by 4 bases, leaving 12 bases between them. In germline, CDR1 is MDHEN, CDR2 SYDVKM. CDR3 residues: CASRIQGSTEAFF. The CDR3 nucleotides are TGTGCCAGCAGGATTCAGGGAAGCACTGAAGCTTTCTTT.

On this clone: The same CDR3 is also encoded by other DNA sequences in this sample. The CDR3 sequence: CAWSAGQATNTGELFF. CDR3 nucleotide sequence: TGTGCCTGGAGCGCGGGACAGGCCACGAACACCGGGGAGCTGTTTTTT. The chain uses TRBV30 and TRBJ2-2; TRBD1 agrees at 8 bases. Germline V gene sequence: CDR1 GTSNPN, CDR2 SVGIG (reference sequence). V dropped 3 bases and J dropped 0; count of bases not matched to a gene: 6. The CDR3 is 16 residues long.